The entry that follows covers one T cell receptor beta chain sequence. This sample is drawn from a study of blood T cell repertoires in COVID-19. Study summary: From the United States, Italy and Spain came samples of acute and convalescent COVID-19.

The CDR3 consists of 14 residues. Germline V CDR1 and CDR2: SGHRS, YFSETQ. The ends lost 5 bases at V and 2 bases at J; junction bases unmatched: 3. Authors' processing steps: Reference gene primer amplification gave estimated nucleated cell counts. Clones were sequenced by immunoSEQ multiplex PCR, and TCRdb holds only the in-frame ones, with some missing. V, J and clone size reflect that table, while D and trimming were determined from the DNA. The top ten clones hold about 6.5% of a sample with 140,000 to 150,000 clones, approximately 87% of them seen once. The chain couples TRBV5-1 to TRBJ2-3, with 9 bases identical to TRBD1. The TCR originated in a man older than 75 with acute or convalescent COVID-19. Sequenced input: peripheral blood. CDR3 residues: CASRGTGYTDTQYF. The CDR3, as DNA: TGCGCCAGCAGGGGGACAGGGTACACAGATACGCAGTATTTT. The full variable domain, rest sourced from reference TRBV5-1 and TRBJ2-3, is KAGVTQTPRYLIKTRGQQVTLSCSPISGHRSVSWYQQTPGQGLQFLFEYFSETQRNKGNFPGRFSGRQFSNSRSEMNVSTLELGDSALYLCASRGTGYTDTQYFGPGTRLTVL.